This TCR beta chain was sequenced during a study of T cell responses to AZD1222 COVID-19 vaccine. A word on this clone: Its antigen is unidentified.

The table came from immunoSEQ multiplex PCR; TCRdb's copy has only in-frame clones and leaves some out. The repertoire holds under 150,000 clones, with about 90% as singletons. Study-wide points: Females outnumbered males among donors, who were mostly white British; clonal diversity was possibly underestimated. Reports say nearly half of spike-specific TCRs go after unmutated variant regions.

CDR3 size: 14 residues. Germline CDR1 reads GTSNPN; CDR2 reads SVGIG (reference sequence). Trimming pared 0 bases from V and 8 bases from J, leaving 16 bases between. The material was peripheral blood, obtained 28 days after the second AZD1222 dose. This sequence was found in an adult who received the AZD1222 COVID-19 vaccine. This rearrangement joins TRBV30 to TRBJ1-2; no clear D gene. This CDR3 is CAWSVLRVAGGYTF. As DNA, the CDR3 is TGTGCCTGGAGTGTACTTAGGGTTGCGGGCGGCTACACCTTC.